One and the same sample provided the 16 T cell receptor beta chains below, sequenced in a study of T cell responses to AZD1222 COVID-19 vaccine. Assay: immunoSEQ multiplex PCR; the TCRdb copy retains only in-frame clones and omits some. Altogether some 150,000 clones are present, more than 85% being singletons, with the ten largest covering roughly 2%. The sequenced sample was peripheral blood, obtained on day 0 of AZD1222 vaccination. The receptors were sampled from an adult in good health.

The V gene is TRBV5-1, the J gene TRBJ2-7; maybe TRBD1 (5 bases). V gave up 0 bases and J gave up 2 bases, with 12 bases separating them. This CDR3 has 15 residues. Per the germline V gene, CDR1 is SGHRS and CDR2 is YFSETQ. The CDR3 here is CASSLDGEGAYEQYF. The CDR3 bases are TGCGCCAGCAGCTTGGATGGGGAAGGGGCCTACGAGCAGTACTTC.

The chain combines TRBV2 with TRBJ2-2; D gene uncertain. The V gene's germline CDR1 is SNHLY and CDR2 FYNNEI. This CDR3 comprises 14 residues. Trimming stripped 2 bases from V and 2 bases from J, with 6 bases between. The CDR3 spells CASSERINTGELFF. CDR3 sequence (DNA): TGTGCCAGCAGTGAAAGGATAAACACCGGGGAGCTGTTTTTT.

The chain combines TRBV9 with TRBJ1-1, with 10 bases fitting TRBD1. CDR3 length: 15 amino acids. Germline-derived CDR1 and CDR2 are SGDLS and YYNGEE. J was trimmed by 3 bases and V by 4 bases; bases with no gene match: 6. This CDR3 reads CASSPVGTGDTEAFF. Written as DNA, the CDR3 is TGTGCCAGCAGCCCAGTGGGGACAGGGGACACTGAAGCTTTCTTT.

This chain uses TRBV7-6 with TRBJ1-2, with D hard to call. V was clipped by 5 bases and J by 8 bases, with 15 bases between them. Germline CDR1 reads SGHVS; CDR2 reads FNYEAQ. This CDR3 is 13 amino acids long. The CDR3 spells CASSLDTDGGYTF. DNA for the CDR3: TGTGCCAGCAGCCTTGACACGGATGGGGGCTACACCTTC.

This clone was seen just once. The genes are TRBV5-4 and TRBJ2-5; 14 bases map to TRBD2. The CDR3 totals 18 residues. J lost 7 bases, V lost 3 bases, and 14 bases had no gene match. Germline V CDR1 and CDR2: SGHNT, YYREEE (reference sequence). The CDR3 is CASSSTSGGALSASTQYF. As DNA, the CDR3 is TGTGCCAGCAGCTCGACTAGCGGGGGGGCCCTTAGTGCCTCGACCCAGTACTTC.

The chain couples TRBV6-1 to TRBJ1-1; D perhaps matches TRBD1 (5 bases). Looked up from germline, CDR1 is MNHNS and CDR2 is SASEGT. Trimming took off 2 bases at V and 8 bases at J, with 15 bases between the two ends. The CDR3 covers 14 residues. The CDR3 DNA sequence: TGTGCCAGCAGTGAATTAGTGGGGGTGACCGAAGCTTTCTTT. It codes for CASSELVGVTEAFF.

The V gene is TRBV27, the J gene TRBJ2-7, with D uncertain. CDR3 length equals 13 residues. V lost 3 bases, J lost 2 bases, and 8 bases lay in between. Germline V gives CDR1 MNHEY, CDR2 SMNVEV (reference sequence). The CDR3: CASSFNSPYEQYF. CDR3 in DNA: TGTGCCAGCAGTTTTAACAGTCCCTACGAGCAGTACTTC.

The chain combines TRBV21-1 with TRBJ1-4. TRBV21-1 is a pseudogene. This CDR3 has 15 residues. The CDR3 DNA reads TGTGCCAGCAGCAAAGGAGGGCGGTCGGCGGAAAAACTGTTTTTT. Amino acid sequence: CASSKGGRSAEKLFF.

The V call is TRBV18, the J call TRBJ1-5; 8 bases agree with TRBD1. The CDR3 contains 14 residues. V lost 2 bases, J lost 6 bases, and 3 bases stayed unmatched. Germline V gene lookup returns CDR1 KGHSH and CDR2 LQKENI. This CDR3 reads CASSPTGGIQPQHF. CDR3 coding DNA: TGTGCCAGCTCACCAACAGGGGGAATTCAGCCCCAGCATTTT.

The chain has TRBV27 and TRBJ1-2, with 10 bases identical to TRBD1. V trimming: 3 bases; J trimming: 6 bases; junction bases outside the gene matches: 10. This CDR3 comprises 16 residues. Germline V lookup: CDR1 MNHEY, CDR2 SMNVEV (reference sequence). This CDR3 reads CASSLVRGQGPDGYTF. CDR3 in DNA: TGTGCCAGCAGTTTGGTGCGGGGACAGGGGCCCGATGGCTACACCTTC.

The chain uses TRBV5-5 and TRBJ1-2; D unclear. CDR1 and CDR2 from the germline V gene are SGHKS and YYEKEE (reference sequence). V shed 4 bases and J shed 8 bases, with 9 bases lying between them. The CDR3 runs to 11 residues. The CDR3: CASSRASGYTF. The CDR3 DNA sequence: TGTGCCAGCAGCAGAGCTTCGGGCTACACCTTC.

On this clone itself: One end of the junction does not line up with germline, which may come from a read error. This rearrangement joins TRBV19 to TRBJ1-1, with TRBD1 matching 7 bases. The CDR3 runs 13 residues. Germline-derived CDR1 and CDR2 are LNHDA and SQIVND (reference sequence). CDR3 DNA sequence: TGTGCCAGTAGTTTAGACAGGGACACTGAAGCTTTCTTT. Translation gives CASSLDRDTEAFF.

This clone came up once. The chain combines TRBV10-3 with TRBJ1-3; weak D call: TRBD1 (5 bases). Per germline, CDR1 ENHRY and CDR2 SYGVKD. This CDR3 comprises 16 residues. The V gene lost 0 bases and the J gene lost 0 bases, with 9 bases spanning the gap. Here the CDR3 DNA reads TGTGCCATCAGTGAGTCGGGACGGTACTCTGGAAACACCATATATTTT. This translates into CAISESGRYSGNTIYF.

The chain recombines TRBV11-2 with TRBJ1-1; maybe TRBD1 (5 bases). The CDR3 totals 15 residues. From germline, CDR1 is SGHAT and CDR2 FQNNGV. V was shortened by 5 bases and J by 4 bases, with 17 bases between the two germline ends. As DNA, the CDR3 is TGTGCCAGCAGCCTTTCTTCCGGGACGGCCACTGAAGCTTTCTTT. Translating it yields CASSLSSGTATEAFF.

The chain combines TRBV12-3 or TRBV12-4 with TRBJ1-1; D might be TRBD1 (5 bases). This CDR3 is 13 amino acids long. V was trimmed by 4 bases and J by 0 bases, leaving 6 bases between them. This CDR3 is CASSSTVNTEAFF. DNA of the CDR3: TGTGCCAGCAGTTCGACAGTGAACACTGAAGCTTTCTTT.

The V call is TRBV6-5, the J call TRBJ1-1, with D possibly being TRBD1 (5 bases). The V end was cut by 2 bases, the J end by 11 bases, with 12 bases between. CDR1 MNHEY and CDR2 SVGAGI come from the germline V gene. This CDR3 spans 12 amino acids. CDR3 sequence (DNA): TGTGCCAGCAGTTACAGGGGAGAACAGGCTTTCTTT. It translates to CASSYRGEQAFF.